These 32 T cell receptor beta chains came from one sample sequenced in a study of shared clonotypes between healthy human individuals. The table came from immunoSEQ multiplex PCR; TCRdb's copy has only in-frame clones and leaves some out. There are roughly 2.2 million clones in the sample; around 90% occur only once, and 0.37% lies in the top ten. Sequenced material: naive CD4+ T cells from PBMCs. Subset reported: CD45RA+ positively selected. Receptors were obtained from a young man in good health. Some clones in this sample may be carry-over from other donors' samples.

This clone has only one observation. This CDR3 is also generated by other DNA sequences in the sample. The CDR3 sequence: CASSYDRANTEAFF. The CDR3 DNA follows: TGTGCCAGCAGCTACGACAGGGCGAACACTGAAGCTTTCTTT. The genes are TRBV6-5 and TRBJ1-1; 7 nucleotides line up with TRBD1. This CDR3 is 14 amino acids long. CDR1 MNHEY and CDR2 SVGAGI come from the germline V gene. After removal of 6 bases from V and 1 base from J, the junction contained 5 bases not matched to a gene.

The chain recombines TRBV27 with TRBJ2-1; 12 bases map to TRBD1. This CDR3 is built from 16 residues. V was pared by 5 bases and J by 9 bases, with 11 bases of the junction left unmatched. CDR1 is MNHEY and CDR2 is SMNVEV in the germline V gene (reference sequence). The CDR3: CASSLKPGQGAGEQFF. CDR3 bases: TGTGCCAGCAGTCTAAAGCCGGGACAGGGGGCTGGTGAGCAGTTCTTC.

The chain has TRBV29-1 and TRBJ1-1, with a possible D match to TRBD1 (5 bases). There are 15 residues in the CDR3. V was pared by 2 bases and J by 10 bases, with 23 bases between. Germline lookup yields CDR1 SQVTM and CDR2 ANQGSEA. The CDR3 DNA is TGCAGCGTTGAATTTAGGGGACGTCGGCATCCCACAGCTTTCTTT. It translates to CSVEFRGRRHPTAFF.

The chain links TRBV5-1 to TRBJ2-5; D possibly corresponds to TRBD1 (8 bases). Germline V gene data show CDR1 as SGHRS and CDR2 as YFSETQ. The CDR3 totals 15 residues. V was shortened by 3 bases and J by 4 bases, with 16 bases between the two germline ends. DNA of the CDR3: TGCGCCAGCAGCTCCGGACAGGGAGGGTCAGAGACCCAGTACTTC. Translation: CASSSGQGGSETQYF.

For this clone: The sample holds other DNA sequences that translate to the same CDR3. The rearrangement uses TRBV5-1 and TRBJ2-3; no clear D gene. This CDR3 spans 13 amino acids. The V end was cut by 0 bases, the J end by 2 bases, with 4 bases between. Germline-derived CDR1 and CDR2 are SGHRS and YFSETQ. CDR3 loop: CASSLVLTDTQYF. The CDR3 region has the DNA TGCGCCAGCAGCTTGGTCCTCACAGATACGCAGTATTTT.

The chain carries TRBV6-6 and TRBJ1-5; D call uncertain. This CDR3 is built from 14 residues. Germline lookup yields CDR1 MNHNY and CDR2 SVGAGI (reference sequence). With 3 bases removed from V and 3 bases from J, the gap between germline ends came to 9 bases. The CDR3 loop is CASSYGRDNQPQHF. The CDR3 nucleotides are TGTGCCAGCAGTTATGGCAGAGACAATCAGCCCCAGCATTTT.

A single count supports this clone. CDR3 amino acids: CASSYSNTDTQYF. The CDR3 coding sequence is TGTGCCAGCAGTTACTCGAACACAGATACGCAGTATTTT. The chain uses TRBV6-6 and TRBJ2-3; D is uncertain. Trimming removed 0 bases from V and 2 bases from J, with 3 bases in between. Germline values: CDR1 MNHNY, CDR2 SVGAGI (reference sequence). The CDR3 is 13 amino acids.

This clone was seen more than once but under ten times. This sequence joins TRBV2 and TRBJ1-1, with D possibly TRBD1 on 5 matching bases. Germline loops: CDR1 SNHLY, CDR2 FYNNEI. The CDR3 runs 13 residues. Trimming shortened V by 2 bases and J by 6 bases, and 10 bases separated the two germline ends. The CDR3 DNA reads TGTGCCAGCAGTGAAAAGGGGCTCCCTGAAGCTTTCTTT. This translates into CASSEKGLPEAFF.

This clone was detected only once. The V gene is TRBV30, the J gene TRBJ2-1; no clear D. Germline values: CDR1 GTSNPN, CDR2 SVGIG (reference sequence). V shed 3 bases and J shed 2 bases, with 14 bases lying between them. CDR3 length: 15 amino acids. The CDR3 region is CAWRVPFLPYNEQFF. For the CDR3, the DNA is TGTGCCTGGAGAGTCCCATTCTTACCCTACAATGAGCAGTTCTTC. Looking up the rest from reference TRBV30 and TRBJ2-1 gives the full variable domain: SQTIHQWPATLVQPVGSPLSLECTVEGTSNPNLYWYRQAAGRGLQLLFYSVGIGQISSEVPQNLSASRPQDRQFILSSKKLLLSDSGFYLCAWRVPFLPYNEQFFGPGTRLTVL.

The chain carries TRBV9 and TRBJ2-3; possibly TRBD1 or TRBD2 for D (5 bases each). CDR3 length equals 17 residues. V was clipped by 4 bases and J by 1 base, with 19 bases between them. Germline assignment: CDR1 SGDLS and CDR2 YYNGEE. The CDR3 is CASSRSWGSGGTDTQYF. CDR3 nucleotides: TGTGCCAGCAGCCGAAGTTGGGGGTCAGGAGGCACAGATACGCAGTATTTT.

This chain joins TRBV11-3 and TRBJ2-7, with 7 bases lining up with TRBD2. The CDR3 is 14 residues long. The V segment lost 5 bases and the J segment 7 bases; nucleotides outside the gene matches: 11. CDR1 SGHNT and CDR2 YENEEA come from the germline V gene. For the CDR3, the DNA is TGTGCCAGCAGCCCCAGGAGGGGTAGCGGGGAGCAGTACTTC. As protein: CASSPRRGSGEQYF.

This clone was detected only once. The V call is TRBV7-2, the J call TRBJ2-7; tentative D call: TRBD1 (5 bases). The V gene's germline CDR1 is SGHTA and CDR2 FQGNSA. Trimming pared 4 bases from V and 6 bases from J, leaving 22 bases between. The CDR3 sequence is 16 residues long. CDR3 DNA: TGTGCCAGCAGCTCGCGGCCCGGACAAGGGGATACCGAGCAGTACTTC. Translating it yields CASSSRPGQGDTEQYF. The complete variable domain, with remaining parts taken from reference TRBV7-2 and TRBJ2-7, reads GAGVSQSPSNKVTEKGKDVELRCDPISGHTALYWYRQSLGQGLEFLIYFQGNSAPDKSGLPSDRFSAERTGGSVSTLTIQRTQQEDSAVYLCASSSRPGQGDTEQYFGPGTRLTVT.

The DNA of the CDR3 is TGTGCCAGCAGTGTGGGGGTACAGAACACTGAAGCTTTCTTT. This gives the protein CASSVGVQNTEAFF. J is TRBJ1-1 and V is TRBV9, with D possibly TRBD1 on 5 matching bases. CDR1 is SGDLS, CDR2 YYNGEE, per germline. Trimming cost V 5 bases and J 1 base, with 12 bases left between them. The CDR3 is 14 residues long.

In nucleotides, the CDR3 is TGTGCCAGCAGTTTAATTATCGGGATGAACACTGAAGCTTTCTTT. As protein: CASSLIIGMNTEAFF. The rearrangement joins TRBV28 to TRBJ1-1; D not resolved. V lost 2 bases to trimming and J lost 0 bases, with 10 bases between them. Germline CDR1 MDHEN, CDR2 SYDVKM. CDR3 length: 15 amino acids. Variable domain in full (rest from reference TRBV28 and TRBJ1-1): DVKVTQSSRYLVKRTGEKVFLECVQDMDHENMFWYRQDPGLGLRLIYFSYDVKMKEKGDIPEGYSVSREKKERFSLILESASTNQTSMYLCASSLIIGMNTEAFFGQGTRLTVV.

The rearrangement joins TRBV7-2 to TRBJ2-3, with D tentatively TRBD2 (6 bases). The CDR3 spans 14 residues. Germline V gene sequence: CDR1 SGHTA, CDR2 FQGNSA. The V end was cut by 1 base, the J end by 4 bases, with 9 bases between. In DNA form, the CDR3 reads TGTGCCAGCAGCTTAGATACGGGGGCAGATACGCAGTATTTT. It codes for CASSLDTGADTQYF.

This clone was detected only once. The rearrangement joins TRBV18 to TRBJ1-4, with 7 bases that match TRBD1. The CDR3 runs to 13 residues. Trimming took 6 bases from V and 5 from J; bases not matched to a gene: 3. CDR1 KGHSH and CDR2 LQKENI come from the germline V gene. The CDR3 region is CASSGTENEKLFF. Written as DNA, the CDR3 is TGTGCCAGCTCCGGGACAGAGAATGAAAAACTGTTTTTT.

As concerns this clone: This specimen includes other DNA sequences encoding the same CDR3. V usage is TRBV29-1 and J usage is TRBJ2-1; tentatively, D is TRBD2 (5 bases). Deletions cut 4 bases from V and 1 base from J, with 11 bases between. The length of the CDR3 is 14 residues. Germline lookup yields CDR1 SQVTM and CDR2 ANQGSEA. The chain's CDR3 is CSVGGRGSYNEQFF. Written as DNA, the CDR3 is TGCAGCGTTGGAGGGAGAGGATCCTACAATGAGCAGTTCTTC.

The J gene is TRBJ2-3, the V gene TRBV7-9; 9 nucleotides agree with TRBD1. The germline V gene has CDR1 SEHNR and CDR2 FQNEAQ (reference sequence). J was trimmed by 2 bases and V by 5 bases; bases with no gene match: 8. The CDR3 length is 16 residues. The CDR3 DNA reads TGTGCCAGCAGCCCAGGACAGGGGATGAACACAGATACGCAGTATTTT. It encodes CASSPGQGMNTDTQYF.

This clone was seen a few times. The chain couples TRBV5-1 to TRBJ1-2; D uncertain. With 1 base removed from V and 6 bases from J, the gap between germline ends came to 7 bases. The CDR3 length is 12 residues. The germline V gene has CDR1 SGHRS and CDR2 YFSETQ. In DNA form, the CDR3 reads TGCGCCAGCAGCTTGTACGGGGATGGCTACACCTTC. It specifies CASSLYGDGYTF.

Regarding this clone: This CDR3 is also generated by other DNA sequences in the sample. The chain combines TRBV5-1 with TRBJ1-2; D possibly corresponds to TRBD1 (5 bases). This CDR3 region has 14 residues. Germline V gives CDR1 SGHRS, CDR2 YFSETQ. V was trimmed by 4 bases and J by 1 base, leaving 11 bases between them. The CDR3 sequence: CASSLSGGNYGYTF. CDR3 in DNA: TGCGCCAGCAGCCTAAGCGGGGGTAACTATGGCTACACCTTC.

The chain is built from TRBV5-1 and TRBJ2-1; D remains unclear. Trimming took 0 bases from V and 4 from J, leaving 8 bases between them. Germline V lookup: CDR1 SGHRS, CDR2 YFSETQ. This CDR3 has 14 amino acids. The CDR3 DNA sequence: TGCGCCAGCAGCTTGGCCATGCAGTACAATGAGCAGTTCTTC. Protein: CASSLAMQYNEQFF.

This chain links TRBV7-9 with TRBJ1-1; 8 bases are a match to TRBD1. With V trimmed by 5 bases and J by 9 bases, 8 bases remained unmatched. There are 13 residues in the CDR3. Germline V lookup: CDR1 SEHNR, CDR2 FQNEAQ (reference sequence). The CDR3 is CASSPRDRTKAFF. The CDR3 DNA is TGTGCCAGCAGCCCGAGGGACAGGACAAAAGCTTTCTTT.

The chain uses TRBV12-5 and TRBJ2-5; 7 bases map to TRBD2. The CDR3 is 18 residues long. Germline-derived CDR1 and CDR2 are LGHNT and FRNRAP. V was pared by 0 bases and J by 2 bases, with 12 bases of the junction left unmatched. In DNA form, the CDR3 reads TGTGCTAGTGGTTTGGTACCAGGCACTAGCGCGGAGCAAGAGACCCAGTACTTC. Protein sequence: CASGLVPGTSAEQETQYF.

The V gene is TRBV5-1, the J gene TRBJ2-7; D ambiguous. Germline-derived CDR1 and CDR2 are SGHRS and YFSETQ. The V end was cut by 1 base, the J end by 1 base, with 9 bases between. The CDR3 sequence is 14 residues long. CDR3 loop: CASSLRHLSYEQYF. The CDR3 region has the DNA TGCGCCAGCAGCTTGAGGCACTTGTCCTACGAGCAGTACTTC.

The chain has TRBV28 and TRBJ1-5; possible D gene TRBD1, 5 bases. The germline CDR1 and CDR2 sequences are MDHEN and SYDVKM. The CDR3 has 16 residues. The V end lost 6 bases, the J end lost 3 bases, and 18 bases lay between the germline ends. The CDR3 coding sequence is TGTGCCAGCAGCCGCCACCGGGACGGTGCCAATCAGCCCCAGCATTTT. As protein: CASSRHRDGANQPQHF.

The genes are TRBV7-6 and TRBJ1-2; no clear D. This CDR3 contains 12 residues. Trimming left V 2 bases short and J 8 bases short, with 9 bases between. Germline V gene sequence: CDR1 SGHVS, CDR2 FNYEAQ. Here the CDR3 DNA reads TGTGCCAGCAGCTTAACGGGCTACGGCTACACCTTC. Its translation: CASSLTGYGYTF.

J is TRBJ1-1 and V is TRBV29-1, with TRBD1 identical over 8 bases. CDR3 size: 15 residues. Germline lookup yields CDR1 SQVTM and CDR2 ANQGSEA. Losses at the gene ends were 1 base for V and 4 bases for J; bases not matched to a gene: 8. As DNA, the CDR3 is TGCAGCGTTGAAGGCGAGGCAGGGGGCACCACTGAAGCTTTCTTT. It is translated as CSVEGEAGGTTEAFF. The full variable domain, with the rest looked up from reference TRBV29-1 and TRBJ1-1, is SAVISQKPSRDICQRGTSLTIQCQVDSQVTMMFWYRQQPGQSLTLIATANQGSEATYESGFVIDKFPISRPNLTFSTLTVSNMSPEDSSIYLCSVEGEAGGTTEAFFGQGTRLTVV.

The rearrangement joins TRBV28 to TRBJ1-3; D remains unclear. CDR1 is MDHEN and CDR2 is SYDVKM in the germline V gene. Trimming shortened V by 2 bases and J by 1 base, and 6 bases separated the two germline ends. The CDR3 is 14 residues long. The CDR3 sequence is CASSLHDSGNTIYF. CDR3 in DNA: TGTGCCAGCAGTTTACACGATTCTGGAAACACCATATATTTT. The full variable domain, rest sourced from reference TRBV28 and TRBJ1-3, is DVKVTQSSRYLVKRTGEKVFLECVQDMDHENMFWYRQDPGLGLRLIYFSYDVKMKEKGDIPEGYSVSREKKERFSLILESASTNQTSMYLCASSLHDSGNTIYFGEGSWLTVV.

The gene calls are TRBV27 and TRBJ2-3, with 11 bases aligning to TRBD2. The CDR3 consists of 15 residues. Germline loops: CDR1 MNHEY, CDR2 SMNVEV (reference sequence). V was pared by 5 bases and J by 5 bases, with 6 bases of the junction left unmatched. CDR3 amino acids: CASSGPGTSGDTQYF. CDR3 in DNA: TGTGCCAGCAGTGGACCAGGGACTAGCGGAGATACGCAGTATTTT.

The V gene is TRBV28, the J gene TRBJ1-4; 12 bases align to TRBD1. Germline CDR1 and CDR2: MDHEN and SYDVKM. The CDR3 contains 15 residues. J was trimmed by 8 bases and V by 4 bases; bases with no gene match: 5. This chain's CDR3 is CASSSRDRGHEKLFF. The DNA for the CDR3 is TGTGCCAGCAGTTCCCGGGACAGGGGGCACGAAAAACTGTTTTTT.

The genes are TRBV30 and TRBJ2-7; D gene unclear. The CDR3 totals 11 residues. Germline values: CDR1 GTSNPN, CDR2 SVGIG (reference sequence). Trimming left V 5 bases short and J 2 bases short, with 7 bases between. The chain's CDR3 is CAWAATYEQYF. For the CDR3, the DNA is TGTGCCTGGGCGGCTACCTACGAGCAGTACTTC.

The chain joins TRBV4-2 to TRBJ2-7; 10 nucleotides align to TRBD2. CDR1 and CDR2 from the germline V gene are LGHNA and YNFKEQ. J was trimmed by 2 bases and V by 1 base; bases with no gene match: 2. This CDR3 comprises 15 residues. The CDR3 loop reads CASSQASGRAYEQYF. In nucleotides, the CDR3 is TGTGCCAGCAGCCAAGCCAGCGGGAGGGCCTACGAGCAGTACTTC.